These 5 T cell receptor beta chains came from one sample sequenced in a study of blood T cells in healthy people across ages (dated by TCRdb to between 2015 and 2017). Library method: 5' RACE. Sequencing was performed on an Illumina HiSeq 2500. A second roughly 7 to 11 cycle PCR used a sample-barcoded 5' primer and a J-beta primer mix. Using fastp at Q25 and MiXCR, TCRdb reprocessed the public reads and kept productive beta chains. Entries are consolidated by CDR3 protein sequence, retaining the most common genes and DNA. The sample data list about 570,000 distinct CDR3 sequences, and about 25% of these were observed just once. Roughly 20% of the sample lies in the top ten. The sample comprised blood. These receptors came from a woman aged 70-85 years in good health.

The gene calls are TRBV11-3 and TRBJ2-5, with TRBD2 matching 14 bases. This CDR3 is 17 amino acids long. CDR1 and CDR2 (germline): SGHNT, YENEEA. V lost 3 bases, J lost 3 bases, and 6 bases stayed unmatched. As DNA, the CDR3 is TGTGCCAGCAGCTTTCGGACTAGCGGGGGGTCAGAAGAGACCCAGTACTTC. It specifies CASSFRTSGGSEETQYF.

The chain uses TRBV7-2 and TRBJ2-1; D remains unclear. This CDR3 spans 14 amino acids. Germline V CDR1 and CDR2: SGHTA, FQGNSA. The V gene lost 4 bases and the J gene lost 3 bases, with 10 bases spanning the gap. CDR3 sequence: CASSSDTFYNEQFF. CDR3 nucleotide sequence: TGTGCCAGCAGCTCCGACACCTTCTACAATGAGCAGTTCTTC.

CDR3 protein: CASSQDWGIGNEKLFF. The CDR3 coding sequence is TGCGCCAGCAGCCAAGATTGGGGGATAGGAAATGAAAAACTGTTTTTT. The chain is built from TRBV4-3 and TRBJ1-4; D perhaps matches TRBD1 (5 bases). The length of the CDR3 is 16 residues. Germline assignment: CDR1 LGHNA and CDR2 YSLEER. With 0 bases removed from V and 5 bases from J, the gap between germline ends came to 13 bases.

In DNA, the CDR3 is TGTGCCAGCGGGGGGGGTCCAGATACGCAGTATTTT. It yields the protein CASGGGPDTQYF. The chain employs TRBV6-6 and TRBJ2-3, with TRBD2 matching over 7 bases. The CDR3 contains 12 residues. J gave up 4 bases and V 8 bases, and 3 bases lay outside the gene matches. Germline-derived CDR1 and CDR2 are MNHNY and SVGAGI (reference sequence).

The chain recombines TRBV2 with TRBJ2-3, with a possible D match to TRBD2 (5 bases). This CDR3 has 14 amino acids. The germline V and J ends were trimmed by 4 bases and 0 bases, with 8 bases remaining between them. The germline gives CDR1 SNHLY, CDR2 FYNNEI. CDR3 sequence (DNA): TGTGCCAGCAGTGGACTAACTAGCACAGATACGCAGTATTTT. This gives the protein CASSGLTSTDTQYF.